The 23 T cell receptor beta chains below were found in one sample sequenced in a study of blood T cell repertoires in COVID-19. TCRdb's table, derived via immunoSEQ multiplex PCR, lists solely in-frame clones and lacks some. The sample records tens of thousands of clones, around 84% being singletons. The sample consisted of peripheral blood. All receptors come from a woman between 65 and 79 years old with acute or convalescent COVID-19.

The chain uses TRBV4-2 and TRBJ2-1, with 8 bases that match TRBD2. Germline lookup yields CDR1 LGHNA and CDR2 YNFKEQ. CDR3 size: 17 residues. After removal of 0 bases from V and 6 bases from J, the junction contained 10 bases not matched to a gene. The CDR3 DNA sequence: TGTGCCAGCAGCCAAGATCTTGACGGGAGGGCCGTCAATGAGCAGTTCTTC. This gives the protein CASSQDLDGRAVNEQFF.

This chain connects TRBV5-8 to TRBJ1-1; TRBD1 is a possible D gene (5 bases). Germline V gene data show CDR1 as SGHTS and CDR2 as YDEGEE. The CDR3 has 13 amino acids. The V end lost 5 bases, the J end lost 2 bases, and 10 bases lay between the germline ends. DNA for the CDR3: TGTGCCAGCAGGACTAGGGGTAACACTGAAGCTTTCTTT. This gives the protein CASRTRGNTEAFF.

V gene TRBV7-9 combines with J gene TRBJ2-1; 13 nucleotides line up with TRBD2. CDR1 and CDR2 from the germline V gene are SEHNR and FQNEAQ (reference sequence). V shed 3 bases, J shed 7 bases, and the junction held 3 bases outside the gene matches. There are 15 residues in the CDR3. The CDR3 loop reads CASSFQGLAGNEQFF. Written as DNA, the CDR3 is TGTGCCAGCAGCTTCCAGGGACTAGCGGGAAATGAGCAGTTCTTC.

The genes are TRBV3-1 (or the pseudogene TRBV3-2) and TRBJ1-4, with D possibly TRBD1 on 5 matching bases. The ends were cut back, 3 bases at V and 7 bases at J, with 18 bases in the middle. Germline CDR1 is LGHDT and CDR2 is YNNKEL (reference sequence). The CDR3 is 16 amino acids. CDR3: CASSHPGGGRAEKLFF. CDR3 DNA: TGTGCCAGCAGCCATCCCGGCGGGGGTAGGGCTGAAAAACTGTTTTTT.

The V and J genes are TRBV14 and TRBJ1-2, with TRBD1 matching 8 bases. The CDR3 is 15 amino acids. The ends lost 2 bases at V and 8 bases at J; junction bases unmatched: 10. The germline gives CDR1 SGHDN, CDR2 FVKESK. The CDR3 nucleotides read TGTGCCAGCAGCCAAATGGACAGGGTGGAGTACGGCTACACCTTC. Translating it yields CASSQMDRVEYGYTF.

The gene calls are TRBV19 and TRBJ1-1, with a weak D call TRBD1 (6 bases). Germline CDR1 LNHDA, CDR2 SQIVND (reference sequence). The CDR3 runs 12 residues. Trimming shortened V by 1 base and J by 8 bases, and 8 bases separated the two germline ends. The CDR3 region is CASSIGQAEAFF. The DNA of the CDR3 is TGTGCCAGTAGTATAGGACAGGCCGAAGCTTTCTTT.

The V and J genes are TRBV19 and TRBJ1-2, with no clear D. The germline V gene has CDR1 LNHDA and CDR2 SQIVND (reference sequence). This CDR3 is 13 amino acids long. V was trimmed by 7 bases and J by 1 base, leaving 10 bases between them. CDR3 nucleotide sequence: TGTGCCAGTAACCCCACTGGTAACTATGGCTACACCTTC. Amino acids: CASNPTGNYGYTF.

The rearrangement joins TRBV5-1 to TRBJ1-2, with 11 bases identical to TRBD1. J was trimmed by 8 bases and V by 4 bases; bases with no gene match: 7. The CDR3 is 14 residues long. The germline gives CDR1 SGHRS, CDR2 YFSETQ. The CDR3 loop reads CASSEGTGGFGYTF. The CDR3 DNA is TGCGCCAGCAGCGAGGGGACAGGGGGGTTCGGCTACACCTTC.

This clone was seen only once. V gene TRBV27 combines with J gene TRBJ2-7; 8 nucleotides align to TRBD1. The CDR3 loop spans 14 amino acids. V trimming: 3 bases; J trimming: 7 bases; junction bases outside the gene matches: 8. Germline-derived CDR1 and CDR2 are MNHEY and SMNVEV (reference sequence). CDR3 sequence (DNA): TGTGCCAGCAGTTTGTGGCAGGGGGCGGTTGAGCAGTACTTC. This sequence encodes CASSLWQGAVEQYF.

J is TRBJ2-2 and V is TRBV27, with a possible D match to TRBD2 (5 bases). In germline, CDR1 is MNHEY, CDR2 SMNVEV (reference sequence). This CDR3 is 14 amino acids long. Trimming stripped 3 bases from V and 4 bases from J, with 9 bases between. CDR3 DNA: TGTGCCAGCAGTTTTAGCGCTCTCACCGGGGAGCTGTTTTTT. Protein sequence: CASSFSALTGELFF.

The chain has TRBV15 and TRBJ2-7; D may be TRBD1 (7 bases). V lost 4 bases to trimming and J lost 1 base, with 20 bases between them. CDR3 length: 17 residues. Germline assignment: CDR1 LNHNV and CDR2 YYDKDF (reference sequence). The CDR3 coding sequence is TGTGCCACCAGCACCAGGGGGGAAGGCCTTCCATCCTACGAGCAGTACTTC. It yields the protein CATSTRGEGLPSYEQYF.

CDR3 nucleotide sequence: TGTGCCAGCAGCCAGACTGGAGGGAGGGATTCACCCCTCCACTTT. Protein: CASSQTGGRDSPLHF. The J gene is TRBJ1-6, the V gene TRBV16; D is unclear. CDR3 length: 15 residues. V lost 3 bases and J lost 8, with 14 bases in between. The germline V gene encodes CDR1 KGHSY and CDR2 FQNENV.

The chain has TRBV18 and TRBJ2-1; 8 bases line up with TRBD2. From germline, CDR1 is KGHSH and CDR2 LQKENI. The CDR3 loop spans 16 amino acids. Unmatched junction bases numbered 8, after V lost 0 bases and J lost 7 bases. CDR3: CASSPPTGGARNEQFF. In DNA, the CDR3 is TGTGCCAGCTCACCACCAACGGGGGGGGCGAGGAATGAGCAGTTCTTC.

The chain is built from TRBV5-4 and TRBJ2-1; 7 positions match TRBD1. Trimming at V came to 4 bases and at J to 1 base, leaving 14 bases not matched to a gene. Germline V gene sequence: CDR1 SGHNT, CDR2 YYREEE (reference sequence). The CDR3 contains 18 residues. The CDR3 region has the DNA TGTGCCAGCAGCCCCGGGGCCTCCAGGGGGTCGTCCTACAATGAGCAGTTCTTC. Its translation is CASSPGASRGSSYNEQFF.

In the case of this clone: An end of the junction differs from the germline gene, which may be a read error. The chain has TRBV2 and TRBJ2-5, with D perhaps matching TRBD1 (5 bases). Germline assignment: CDR1 SNHLY and CDR2 FYNNEI. This CDR3 spans 13 amino acids. CDR3 sequence: CASSEALGVRYDF. The DNA of the CDR3 is TGTGCCAGCAGTGAAGCGCTAGGGGTCAGGTACGACTTC.

The genes are TRBV19 and TRBJ2-3, with 9 bases aligning to TRBD1. This CDR3 has 14 amino acids. V gave up 5 bases and J gave up 9 bases; unmatched junction bases: 9. In germline, CDR1 is LNHDA, CDR2 SQIVND (reference sequence). The CDR3 loop is CASSPRTGEVTQYF. In DNA, the CDR3 is TGTGCCAGTAGTCCTCGGACAGGGGAGGTAACGCAGTATTTT.

This sequence joins TRBV5-1 and TRBJ2-1; TRBD2 matches 8 bases. Germline V CDR1 and CDR2: SGHRS, YFSETQ. The V and J ends lost 5 bases and 8 bases, in that order; junction bases with no gene match: 9. The CDR3 consists of 14 residues. Here the CDR3 reads CASSPGLGGDEQFF. Here the CDR3 DNA reads TGCGCCAGCAGTCCGGGACTAGGCGGTGATGAGCAGTTCTTC.

The CDR3 sequence: CASSPRGADSEQYF. CDR3 DNA: TGCGCCAGCAGCCCGCGAGGAGCCGATTCCGAGCAGTACTTC. The V and J genes are TRBV5-1 and TRBJ2-7; D gene uncertain. With 4 bases removed from V and 6 bases from J, the gap between germline ends came to 17 bases. Germline V CDR1 and CDR2: SGHRS, YFSETQ. The CDR3 covers 14 residues.

V gene TRBV7-8 combines with J gene TRBJ1-1; 8 bases fit TRBD1. Per germline, CDR1 SGHVS and CDR2 FQNEAQ. This CDR3 is 19 amino acids long. Losses at the gene ends were 4 bases for V and 0 bases for J; bases not matched to a gene: 16. CDR3 DNA: TGTGCCAGCAGCTCGGCTAGTACCGGGACAGGCGAACTGAACACTGAAGCTTTCTTT. It yields the protein CASSSASTGTGELNTEAFF.

The chain links TRBV28 to TRBJ1-1; 7 bases are shared with TRBD1. This CDR3 region has 16 residues. CDR1 MDHEN and CDR2 SYDVKM come from the germline V gene. V lost 4 bases and J lost 5; bases outside the gene matches: 13. The chain's CDR3 is CASSYAPGQAMTEAFF. CDR3 in DNA: TGTGCCAGCAGTTACGCTCCAGGACAGGCGATGACTGAAGCTTTCTTT.

The V gene is TRBV12-3 or TRBV12-4, the J gene TRBJ2-1; D call uncertain. This CDR3 spans 13 amino acids. Trimming removed 1 base at V and 8 bases at J, with 9 bases between. CDR3 residues: CASSLGLLDEQFF. The CDR3 region has the DNA TGTGCCAGCAGTTTAGGGCTCTTGGATGAGCAGTTCTTC.

This clone was seen only a few times. The V and J genes are TRBV20-1 and TRBJ1-5; D may be TRBD1 (6 bases). CDR3 length equals 11 residues. The germline V gene has CDR1 DFQATT and CDR2 SNEGSKA (reference sequence). Trimming took 5 bases from V and 7 from J, leaving 9 bases between them. In DNA, the CDR3 is TGCAGTGCTTCTCAGGGGCAGCCCCAGCATTTT. Amino acids: CSASQGQPQHF.

The table lists this clone with a few counts. The DNA for the CDR3 is TGTGCCAGTAGTAGGGGGAGGACTAGCGGGGGCACACAAGAGACCCAGTACTTC. Its translation is CASSRGRTSGGTQETQYF. V gene TRBV19 combines with J gene TRBJ2-5, with 13 positions matching TRBD2. The germline CDR1 and CDR2 sequences are LNHDA and SQIVND (reference sequence). The CDR3 runs to 18 residues. Trimming removed 4 bases from V and 2 bases from J; junction bases left unmatched: 10.